One sample yielded the 14 T cell receptor beta chains listed below, sequenced in a study of CD8 T cells in Susac syndrome. RNA totalling roughly 0.45 to 1 ug underwent reverse transcription with random hexamers. TCRdb fed the immunoSEQ multiplex PCR reads into MiXCR, producing one record per CDR3 protein. Of 150,000 to 200,000 distinct CDR3 sequences in the sample, roughly 92% were seen once. Sequencing used CD4+ T cells from PBMCs. These receptors originate from a human donor with multiple sclerosis.

The J gene is TRBJ2-1, the V gene TRBV11-2, with D hard to call. This CDR3 has 13 amino acids. Trimming removed 3 bases at V and 8 bases at J, with 11 bases between. CDR1 and CDR2 from the germline V gene are SGHAT and FQNNGV. The CDR3 DNA reads as TGTGCCAGCAGCTTTCCAATGGCTGATGAGCAGTTCTTC. Its translation: CASSFPMADEQFF.

The rearrangement joins TRBV30 to TRBJ1-1, with D unclear. Germline values: CDR1 GTSNPN, CDR2 SVGIG (reference sequence). The CDR3 sequence is 10 residues long. CDR3 sequence (DNA): TGTGCAACCGGGTGGCCGGCGGCTTTCTTT. It is translated as CATGWPAAFF.

CDR3 amino acids: CASSAAGGFYNEQFF. Here the CDR3 DNA reads TGTGCCAGCAGTGCAGCGGGAGGGTTTTACAATGAGCAGTTCTTC. The rearrangement links TRBV2 to TRBJ2-1; 10 positions match TRBD2. This CDR3 comprises 15 residues. Germline assignment: CDR1 SNHLY and CDR2 FYNNEI. Trimming removed 4 bases from V and 4 bases from J; junction bases left unmatched: 4.

The gene calls are TRBV29-1 and TRBJ1-1; 7 bases line up with TRBD1. The CDR3 runs 13 residues. Looked up from germline, CDR1 is SQVTM and CDR2 is ANQGSEA. Germline trimming cut 4 bases from V and 1 base from J; bases unmatched to any gene: 3. The CDR3 region is CSVGWDRNTEAFF. CDR3 DNA sequence: TGCAGCGTTGGGTGGGACAGGAACACTGAAGCTTTCTTT.

The sample holds one count of this clonotype. This rearrangement joins TRBV20-1 to TRBJ2-5, with unresolved D. The CDR3 is 12 residues long. Per the germline V gene, CDR1 is DFQATT and CDR2 is SNEGSKA (reference sequence). Trimming pared 3 bases from V and 1 base from J, leaving 6 bases between. CDR3 region: CSASRVQETQYF. CDR3 in DNA: TGCAGTGCTAGCCGGGTCCAAGAGACCCAGTACTTC.

The chain couples TRBV24-1 to TRBJ1-2; TRBD1 is a possible D gene (6 bases). Germline V CDR1 and CDR2: KGHDR, SFDVKD. The V gene lost 2 bases and the J gene lost 9 bases, with 12 bases spanning the gap. There are 13 residues in the CDR3. CDR3 DNA sequence: TGTGCCACCAGTGATTATGGACAGCTAAGCTACACCTTC. It encodes CATSDYGQLSYTF.

This chain links TRBV27 with TRBJ1-4, with D maybe TRBD1 (5 bases). With 3 bases removed from V and 7 bases from J, the gap between germline ends came to 15 bases. Germline V lookup: CDR1 MNHEY, CDR2 SMNVEV (reference sequence). This CDR3 has 15 amino acids. CDR3 nucleotide sequence: TGTGCCAGCAGTTTGGCAGGGTCTCCGACTGAAAAACTGTTTTTT. The encoded protein is CASSLAGSPTEKLFF.

The rearrangement uses TRBV5-6 and TRBJ2-7; 11 bases match TRBD2. Losses at the gene ends were 4 bases for V and 2 bases for J; bases not matched to a gene: 5. Germline CDR1 SGHDT, CDR2 YYEEEE. The CDR3 spans 15 residues. CDR3 residues: CASSPRLAGTYEQYF. CDR3 nucleotides: TGTGCCAGCAGCCCGCGACTAGCGGGGACCTACGAGCAGTACTTC.

The chain recombines TRBV3-1 with TRBJ2-7, with 7 bases that match TRBD1. Trimming cost V 4 bases and J 3 bases; bases outside gene matches: 3. The CDR3 extends over 13 amino acids. Germline CDR1 reads LGHDT; CDR2 reads YNNKEL (reference sequence). CDR3 region: CASSRQGDYEQYF. DNA of the CDR3: TGTGCCAGCAGCCGACAGGGAGACTACGAGCAGTACTTC.

The V gene is TRBV2, the J gene TRBJ2-7; D is perhaps TRBD1 or TRBD2 (5 bases each). The germline V and J ends were trimmed by 4 bases and 2 bases, with 21 bases remaining between them. Germline lookup yields CDR1 SNHLY and CDR2 FYNNEI. CDR3 size: 17 residues. The CDR3 reads CASSVKLGEFLAYEQYF. The CDR3 nucleotides read TGTGCCAGCAGTGTCAAGCTGGGGGAGTTCCTTGCCTACGAGCAGTACTTC.

The CDR3 loop reads CASSRTGLGSNQPQHF. The CDR3 coding sequence is TGTGCCAGCAGCCGTACAGGGCTTGGTAGCAATCAGCCCCAGCATTTT. The chain combines TRBV5-6 with TRBJ1-5; maybe TRBD1 (6 bases). CDR3 length equals 16 residues. Germline V gene data show CDR1 as SGHDT and CDR2 as YYEEEE. Trimming took 4 bases from V and 0 from J, leaving 14 bases between them.

CDR3 sequence: CASRRGQGSQAFF. The CDR3 bases are TGTGCCAGCAGACGTGGACAGGGGAGCCAAGCTTTCTTT. The gene calls are TRBV12-3 or TRBV12-4 and TRBJ1-1; 9 nucleotides align to TRBD1. The J segment lost 9 bases and the V segment lost 6 bases, leaving 8 bases of the junction unmatched. The CDR3 has 13 amino acids.

The rearrangement uses TRBV4-1 and TRBJ2-2, with TRBD2 identical over 14 bases. Per the germline V gene, CDR1 is MGHRA and CDR2 is YSYEKL. The CDR3 extends over 17 amino acids. After removal of 4 bases from V and 9 bases from J, the junction contained 10 bases not matched to a gene. The CDR3, as DNA: TGCGCCAGCAGCCCCCCCGGGGGGACTAGCGGGAGACGGGAGCTGTTTTTT. This gives the protein CASSPPGGTSGRRELFF.

The V call is TRBV4-3, the J call TRBJ2-1; D gene unclear. Germline CDR1 LGHNA, CDR2 YSLEER. The V gene lost 1 base and the J gene lost 8 bases, with 6 bases spanning the gap. CDR3 length equals 12 residues. CDR3 bases: TGCGCCAGCAGCCAAGGCCGGGATGAGCAGTTCTTC. Amino acids: CASSQGRDEQFF.